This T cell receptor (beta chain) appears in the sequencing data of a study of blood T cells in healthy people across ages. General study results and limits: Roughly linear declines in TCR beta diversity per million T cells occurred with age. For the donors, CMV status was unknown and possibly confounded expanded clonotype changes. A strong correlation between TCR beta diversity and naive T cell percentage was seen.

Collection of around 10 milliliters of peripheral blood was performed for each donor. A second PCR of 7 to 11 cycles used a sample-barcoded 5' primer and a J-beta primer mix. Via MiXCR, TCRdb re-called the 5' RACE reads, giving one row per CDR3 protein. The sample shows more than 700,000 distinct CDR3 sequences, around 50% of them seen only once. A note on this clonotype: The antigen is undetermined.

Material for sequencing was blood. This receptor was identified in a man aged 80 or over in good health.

The CDR3 region has the DNA TGTGCCAGCAGATCCCCTAGCGGGAGATCCTCCTACGAGCAGTACTTC. Translating it yields CASRSPSGRSSYEQYF. This chain uses TRBV28 with TRBJ2-7; the match to TRBD2 covers 10 bases. J was trimmed by 0 bases and V by 6 bases; bases with no gene match: 8. CDR3 length: 16 amino acids. Per the germline V gene, CDR1 is MDHEN and CDR2 is SYDVKM.